A selection of T cell receptor beta chains follows, all from one sample in a study of cytomegalovirus exposure and HLA in healthy donors. This table comes from immunoSEQ multiplex PCR, and its TCRdb copy is limited to in-frame clones, with some not included. The sample lists tens of thousands of clones, roughly 79% occurring once. The sample comprised PBMCs. These receptors were collected from a middle-aged woman in good health and CMV-seropositive. Both conserved end residues are part of each CDR3. D genes are given only for firm matches. Only part of the rows carry a size: once, few, many, or a class if the clone is expanded.

>TRBV29-1|TRBJ1-1|TRBD1|few
TGCAGCGTTGGACAGGGGGAAACTGAAGCTTTCTTT
CSVGQGETEAFF
>TRBV18|TRBJ2-2|-|-
TGTGCCAGCTCACCGCAGGGGAACACCGGGGAGCTGTTTTTT
CASSPQGNTGELFF
>TRBV5-1|TRBJ2-3|TRBD1|-
TGCGCCAGCAGCATGACAGGGGGCGGCACAGATACGCAGTATTTT
CASSMTGGGTDTQYF
>TRBV6-1|TRBJ1-1|TRBD1|-
TGTGCCAGCAGGACAGGGGGCGTTGAAGCTTTCTTT
CASRTGGVEAFF
>TRBV5-5|TRBJ2-7|-|few
TGTGCCAGCAGCTTGTCCGGGGTCTACGAGCAGTACTTC
CASSLSGVYEQYF
>TRBV9|TRBJ1-1|TRBD1|-
TGTGCCAGCAGCAAAGGGACAGTCACTGAAGCTTTCTTT
CASSKGTVTEAFF
>TRBV19|TRBJ2-3|TRBD2|-
TGTGCCAGTAGTGCGGGACTAGCGGGCACAGATACGCAGTATTTT
CASSAGLAGTDTQYF
>TRBV5-4|TRBJ2-7|-|-
TGTGCCAGCACCCGGGGAGGTCCCGACAGCTCCTACGAGCAGTACTTC
CASTRGGPDSSYEQYF
>TRBV19|TRBJ2-5|-|-
TGTGCCAGTAATAAGGGGGGGGCCGCTGGGGAGACCCAGTACTTC
CASNKGGAAGETQYF
>TRBV30|TRBJ1-2|TRBD1|-
TGTGCCTGGAGTGCAGGGGGAAGTATGGGCTACACCTTC
CAWSAGGSMGYTF
>TRBV27|TRBJ2-7|-|-
TGTGCCAGCAGTTTCTGGGGGGGCCACGAGCAGTACTTC
CASSFWGGHEQYF
>TRBV25-1|TRBJ2-5|TRBD2|-
TGTGCCAGCAGTGACCAGCGGGGGGGCCTTTTTCGTGAGACCCAGTACTTC
CASSDQRGGLFRETQYF
>TRBV11-2|TRBJ2-7|TRBD2|-
TGTGCCAGCAGCTTAGTCACTAGCGGGGGTAGCGAGCAGTACTTC
CASSLVTSGGSEQYF
>TRBV2|TRBJ1-2|TRBD1|once
TGTGCCAGCAGTGATAATCCGGGACAGGGGGCGTCCGGCTACACCTTC
CASSDNPGQGASGYTF
>TRBV5-1|TRBJ2-5|-|-
TGCGCCAGCAGCTCGACCTCACAGGGTCCCCAAGAGACCCAGTACTTC
CASSSTSQGPQETQYF
>TRBV30|TRBJ2-2|-|-
TGTGCCTGGAGCCCCCCTCGGGGCGGGGAGCTGTTTTTT
CAWSPPRGGELFF
>TRBV5-6|TRBJ2-7|TRBD2|few
TGTGCCAGCAGCGGGAAAGAGGTGGGACTAGTAGGCTACGAGCAGTACTTC
CASSGKEVGLVGYEQYF
>TRBV5-1|TRBJ2-7|TRBD1|-
TGCGCCAGCAGCCCGAGGACAGGGAAAGCCTACGAGCAGTACTTC
CASSPRTGKAYEQYF
>TRBV13|TRBJ2-7|TRBD1|-
TGTGCCAGCAGACCACAAACAGGGGGGCTCCACGAGCAGTACTTC
CASRPQTGGLHEQYF
>TRBV6-5|TRBJ2-3|-|-
TGTGCCAGCAGACCCACGCAGGGATTCGTAGATACGCAGTATTTT
CASRPTQGFVDTQYF
>TRBV5-4|TRBJ2-1|TRBD2|few
TGTGCCAGCAGCCCCCGGGGAGGGCCCTCGAATGAGCAGTTCTTC
CASSPRGGPSNEQFF
>TRBV7-3|TRBJ2-2|TRBD1|-
TGTGCCAGCAGCGTCACCTCACAGGGGAGCGGGGAGCTGTTTTTT
CASSVTSQGSGELFF
>TRBV18|TRBJ1-1|-|once
TGTGCCAGCTCAATCCAGGGGCAAAACACTGAAGCTTTCTTT
CASSIQGQNTEAFF
>TRBV18|TRBJ1-4|TRBD1|-
TGTGCCAGCTCACTAGGGACAGCAACTAATGAAAAACTGTTTTTT
CASSLGTATNEKLFF
>TRBV5-4|TRBJ1-2|-|-
TGTGCCAGCAGCTTGATAGGCGGGTTGGGCTATGGCTACACCTTC
CASSLIGGLGYGYTF
>TRBV29-1|TRBJ1-1|-|-
TGCAGCGTTGTACCCTTGTCGGAGGGGACCTTTGATTGGAACACTGAAGCTTTCTTT
CSVVPLSEGTFDWNTEAFF
>TRBV2|TRBJ1-6|-|-
TGTGCCAGCCAACGGGGGGTTAATTCACCCCTCCACTTT
CASQRGVNSPLHF
>TRBV7-9|TRBJ2-7|TRBD1|few
TGTGCCAGCACCGGGACAGAGGGTTCCTACGAGCAGTACTTC
CASTGTEGSYEQYF
>TRBV29-1|TRBJ2-5|TRBD2|once
TGCAGCGTTGAATTACGGGGAGGGCGGCGGGAGACCCAGTACTTC
CSVELRGGRRETQYF
>TRBV6-6|TRBJ2-7|TRBD1|once
TGTGCCAGCAGAATCACAGGGGACGAGCAGTACTTC
CASRITGDEQYF
>TRBV9|TRBJ2-7|TRBD1|-
TGTGCCAGCAGTGCGGCAGGGGGAACCTACGAGCAGTACTTC
CASSAAGGTYEQYF
>TRBV5-6|TRBJ2-2|-|-
TGTGCCAGCTACAGCGGCCAGAGTTTGAACACCGGGGAGCTGTTTTTT
CASYSGQSLNTGELFF
>TRBV5-1|TRBJ2-6|-|-
TGCGCCAGCAGCTCCACGGGTTTTGGGGCCAACGTCCTGACTTTC
CASSSTGFGANVLTF
>TRBV29-1|TRBJ1-1|TRBD1|-
TGCAGCGTCGGGCCCGGGCTAACAGGGGGCACTGAAGCTTTCTTT
CSVGPGLTGGTEAFF
>TRBV19|TRBJ1-5|TRBD1|-
TGTGCCACTAGACAGGGTGCCCAGCCCCAGCATTTT
CATRQGAQPQHF
>TRBV2|TRBJ1-1|TRBD1|-
TGTGCCAGCAGTGAAGTTAAAACAGGGGGCGAAGTAGCTTTCTTT
CASSEVKTGGEVAFF